These 11 T cell receptor beta chains were all obtained from the same sample, sequenced in a study of cytotoxic CD8 clonotypes in ibrutinib-treated CLL. Assay: immunoSEQ multiplex PCR; the TCRdb copy retains only in-frame clones and omits some. This sample has 150,000 to 200,000 clones, with 70% to 90% found just once. The source was PBMCs, collected at disease progression, from a patient treated with ibrutinib. The receptors were gathered from a human donor with chronic lymphocytic leukemia.

The chain couples TRBV2 to TRBJ2-1; 7 bases fit TRBD2. With 7 bases clipped from V and 8 bases from J, the junction kept 14 bases outside the gene matches. Germline V gene sequence: CDR1 SNHLY, CDR2 FYNNEI. This CDR3 region has 15 residues. This CDR3 reads CASTGGGRMVDEQFF. The CDR3 coding sequence is TGTGCCAGCACGGGAGGCGGGAGAATGGTGGATGAGCAGTTCTTC.

V usage is TRBV11-2 and J usage is TRBJ2-7; D is unclear. This CDR3 is built from 13 residues. V was pared by 2 bases and J by 6 bases, with 11 bases between. From germline, CDR1 is SGHAT and CDR2 FQNNGV. The CDR3 DNA is TGTGCCAGCAGCTTACAGTTACAGAGCGAGCAGTACTTC. Translation: CASSLQLQSEQYF.

The V and J genes are TRBV11-3 and TRBJ2-3, with D maybe TRBD2 (6 bases). The CDR3 runs 17 residues. Trimming removed 2 bases from V and 6 bases from J, with 21 bases in between. The V gene's germline CDR1 is SGHNT and CDR2 YENEEA. The CDR3 is CASSLFGGSGGSDTQYF. In DNA, the CDR3 is TGTGCCAGCAGCTTATTTGGGGGGAGCGGAGGTTCGGATACGCAGTATTTT.

This chain links TRBV28 with TRBJ2-5; D is perhaps TRBD1 (6 bases). Germline V gene lookup returns CDR1 MDHEN and CDR2 SYDVKM. With 4 bases removed from V and 2 bases from J, the gap between germline ends came to 11 bases. The length of the CDR3 is 14 residues. CDR3 sequence reads: CASSSDRAQETQYF. The CDR3 region has the DNA TGTGCCAGCAGTTCGGACAGAGCTCAAGAGACCCAGTACTTC.

The V call is TRBV7-2, the J call TRBJ2-3; D is possibly TRBD1 (5 bases). CDR3 length equals 13 residues. V was shortened by 4 bases and J by 10 bases, with 15 bases between the two germline ends. Germline V CDR1 and CDR2: SGHTA, FQGNSA. The CDR3 bases are TGTGCCAGCAGCTCTGACTCATTGGGGCCGCAGTATTTT. As protein: CASSSDSLGPQYF.

This clone was observed a few times. The V call is TRBV29-1, the J call TRBJ2-3; possible D gene TRBD1, 6 bases. Germline V lookup: CDR1 SQVTM, CDR2 ANQGSEA. V lost 7 bases, J lost 14 bases, and 19 bases lay in between. CDR3 length equals 11 residues. The CDR3 spells CSAEGTGPGYF. The DNA for the CDR3 is TGCAGCGCCGAAGGTACAGGGCCAGGGTATTTT.

The chain is built from TRBV21-1 and TRBJ2-7; the listed D gene, TRBD1, was not tested against the DNA. TRBV21-1 is classified as a pseudogene. This CDR3 region has 13 residues. The CDR3 DNA is TGTGCCAGCTTGACAGGGTCTGCCTACGAGCAGTACTTC. It codes for CASLTGSAYEQYF.

This clone showed up just a few times. The rearrangement uses TRBV6-5 and TRBJ1-1, with 8 positions matching TRBD1. Germline lookup yields CDR1 MNHEY and CDR2 SVGAGI. The CDR3 spans 13 residues. The J segment lost 4 bases and the V segment lost 2 bases, leaving 0 bases of the junction unmatched. The CDR3 DNA is TGTGCCAGCAGTTACGGACAGGGCACTGAAGCTTTCTTT. The encoded protein is CASSYGQGTEAFF.

This sequence joins TRBV19 and TRBJ1-5; 9 bases are a match to TRBD1. The ends lost 3 bases at V and 0 bases at J; junction bases unmatched: 0. Per the germline V gene, CDR1 is LNHDA and CDR2 is SQIVND (reference sequence). The CDR3 is 15 residues long. In DNA, the CDR3 is TGTGCCAGTAGTATGGGACAGGGTAGCAATCAGCCCCAGCATTTT. Protein sequence: CASSMGQGSNQPQHF.

The CDR3, as DNA: TGTGCCAGCAGCTTAGTACAGGGCGCAAATGAAAAACTGTTTTTT. This codes for CASSLVQGANEKLFF. This chain links TRBV7-2 with TRBJ1-4, with D maybe TRBD1 (6 bases). The length of the CDR3 is 15 residues. Trimming pared 1 base from V and 5 bases from J, leaving 11 bases between. The V gene's germline CDR1 is SGHTA and CDR2 FQGNSA.

The rearrangement uses TRBV11-3 and TRBJ2-2; the match to TRBD2 covers 8 bases. CDR1 and CDR2 from the germline V gene are SGHNT and YENEEA. V was clipped by 5 bases and J by 1 base; unmatched bases: 3. The CDR3 is made up of 15 amino acids. CDR3 sequence: CASSRTSQNTGELFF. CDR3 DNA sequence: TGTGCCAGCAGCCGGACTAGCCAGAACACCGGGGAGCTGTTTTTT.